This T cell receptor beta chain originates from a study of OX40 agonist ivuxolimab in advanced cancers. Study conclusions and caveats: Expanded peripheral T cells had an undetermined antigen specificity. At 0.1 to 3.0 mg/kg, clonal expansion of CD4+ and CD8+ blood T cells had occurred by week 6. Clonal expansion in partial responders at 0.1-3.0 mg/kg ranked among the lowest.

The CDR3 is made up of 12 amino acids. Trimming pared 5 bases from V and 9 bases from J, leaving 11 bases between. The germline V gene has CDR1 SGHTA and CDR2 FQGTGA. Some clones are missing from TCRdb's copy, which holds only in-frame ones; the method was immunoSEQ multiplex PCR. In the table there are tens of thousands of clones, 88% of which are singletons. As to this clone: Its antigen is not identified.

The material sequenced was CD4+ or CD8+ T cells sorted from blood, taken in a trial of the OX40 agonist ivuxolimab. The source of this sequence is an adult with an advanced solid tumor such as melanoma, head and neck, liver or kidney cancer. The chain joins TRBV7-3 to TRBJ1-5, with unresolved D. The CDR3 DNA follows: TGTGCCAGCAGCCCCGGTGGTTGGCCCCAGCATTTT. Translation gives CASSPGGWPQHF.